The 28 T cell receptor beta chains below come from one sample, sequenced in a study of blood T cell repertoires in COVID-19. Profiling relied on immunoSEQ multiplex PCR, and the TCRdb table lists in-frame clones only, not all of them. This sample has about 44,000 clones, with 80% to 90% found just once. Sequenced: peripheral blood. Receptor source: a man between 65 and 80 years old with active COVID-19.

DNA of the CDR3: TGTGCCAGCAGCCTGATACTAGCGGGGCAAGAGACCCAGTACTTC. Translated: CASSLILAGQETQYF. V and J are TRBV5-6 and TRBJ2-5; 10 positions agree with TRBD2. Germline CDR1 reads SGHDT; CDR2 reads YYEEEE. Trimming removed 4 bases from V and 2 bases from J; junction bases left unmatched: 5. This CDR3 is 15 amino acids long.

The chain combines TRBV12-3 or TRBV12-4 with TRBJ2-5; D might be TRBD2 (7 bases). The CDR3 runs 13 residues. V dropped 6 bases and J dropped 4 bases, with 12 bases sitting between them. The CDR3 region has the DNA TGTGCCAGCAGAGGGGGGGTACGAGAGACCCAGTACTTC. Translated: CASRGGVRETQYF.

J is TRBJ2-7 and V is TRBV6-5, with 10 bases fitting TRBD1. The V gene end was trimmed by 5 bases and the J gene end by 6 bases; junction bases not matched to a gene: 7. Germline V gives CDR1 MNHEY, CDR2 SVGAGI. The CDR3 runs to 14 residues. The DNA of the CDR3 is TGTGCCAGCAGTCCCGGACAGGGGGTTTTCGAGCAGTACTTC. Protein sequence: CASSPGQGVFEQYF.

The chain couples TRBV7-2 to TRBJ2-3; D possibly corresponds to TRBD2 (6 bases). Germline V gene lookup returns CDR1 SGHTA and CDR2 FQGNSA. The V end was cut by 5 bases, the J end by 1 base, with 19 bases between. The CDR3 length is 17 residues. CDR3 loop: CASSPRVVGGGTDTQYF. In DNA form, the CDR3 reads TGTGCCAGCAGCCCGAGAGTCGTCGGGGGTGGCACAGATACGCAGTATTTT.

A word on this clone: The junction departs from the called germline gene at one end, perhaps through a read error. The V call is TRBV5-4, the J call TRBJ2-3, with D perhaps matching TRBD1 (6 bases). The germline V gene encodes CDR1 SGHNT and CDR2 YYREEE (reference sequence). This CDR3 contains 15 residues. CDR3 sequence reads: CASSSRTESRDTQYF. Here the CDR3 DNA reads TGTGCCAGCAGCTCGAGGACAGAAAGCAGAGATACGCAGTATTTT.

The chain uses TRBV3-1 (or the pseudogene TRBV3-2) and TRBJ1-1, with a tentative D call TRBD1 (6 bases). Germline assignment: CDR1 LGHDT and CDR2 YNNKEL (reference sequence). The ends were cut back, 4 bases at V and 11 bases at J, with 14 bases in the middle. This CDR3 comprises 12 residues. CDR3 nucleotide sequence: TGTGCCAGCAGCCGAACAGGGTATTTGGCTTTCTTT. Its protein product is CASSRTGYLAFF.

The V gene is TRBV5-6, the J gene TRBJ1-4; 11 bases map to TRBD1. Trimming took 4 bases from V and 1 from J; bases not matched to a gene: 3. Germline V gives CDR1 SGHDT, CDR2 YYEEEE. This CDR3 contains 16 residues. Here the CDR3 reads CASSPDRGLTNEKLFF. In DNA, the CDR3 is TGTGCCAGCAGCCCGGACAGGGGGCTAACTAATGAAAAACTGTTTTTT.

In its sample, this clone was seen once. The rearrangement links TRBV9 to TRBJ1-6, with 7 bases matching TRBD1. V dropped 1 base and J dropped 6; count of bases not matched to a gene: 1. This CDR3 is built from 14 residues. The germline V gene encodes CDR1 SGDLS and CDR2 YYNGEE. This CDR3 is CASSVQGVNSPLHF. CDR3 bases: TGTGCCAGCAGCGTACAGGGGGTTAATTCACCCCTCCACTTT.

This chain joins TRBV7-9 and TRBJ1-6, with D perhaps matching TRBD1 (5 bases). In germline, CDR1 is SEHNR, CDR2 FQNEAQ (reference sequence). The CDR3 has 15 amino acids. Trimming pared 5 bases from V and 2 bases from J, leaving 10 bases between. In DNA, the CDR3 is TGTGCCAGCAGCAAGGACATCACCTATAATTCACCCCTCCACTTT. As protein: CASSKDITYNSPLHF. Based on the CDR3 plus reference TRBV7-9 and TRBJ1-6, the full variable domain is DTGVSQNPRHKITKRGQNVTFRCDPISEHNRLYWYRQTLGQGPEFLTYFQNEAQLEKSRLLSDRFSAERPKGSFSTLEIQRTEQGDSAMYLCASSKDITYNSPLHFGNGTRLTVT.

V usage is TRBV2 and J usage is TRBJ2-6; 7 nucleotides agree with TRBD2. Germline V gene data show CDR1 as SNHLY and CDR2 as FYNNEI. The CDR3 is made up of 17 amino acids. The V gene end was trimmed by 6 bases and the J gene end by 2 bases; junction bases not matched to a gene: 10. The CDR3: CASRSFLGGAGANVLTF. DNA of the CDR3: TGTGCCAGCAGGTCCTTTCTTGGGGGGGCTGGGGCCAACGTCCTGACTTTC.

V is TRBV3-1 (or the pseudogene TRBV3-2) and J is TRBJ2-7; no firm D call. The CDR3 has 14 residues. The V gene's germline CDR1 is LGHDT and CDR2 YNNKEL (reference sequence). V was trimmed by 4 bases and J by 4 bases, leaving 14 bases between them. CDR3 DNA sequence: TGTGCCAGCAGCCCTCATCCCCTACGATACGAGCAGTACTTC. Encoded protein: CASSPHPLRYEQYF.

The J gene is TRBJ2-7, the V gene TRBV7-2, with a possible D match to TRBD2 (6 bases). The CDR3 loop spans 14 amino acids. Germline values: CDR1 SGHTA, CDR2 FQGNSA. Trimming removed 1 base from V and 4 bases from J, with 11 bases in between. The CDR3 DNA follows: TGTGCCAGCAGCTTAGGCCACGGGGGATACGAGCAGTACTTC. It specifies CASSLGHGGYEQYF.

The chain recombines TRBV7-2 with TRBJ2-7; 12 nucleotides agree with TRBD2. Germline V gene lookup returns CDR1 SGHTA and CDR2 FQGNSA. V was clipped by 5 bases and J by 4 bases; unmatched bases: 3. This CDR3 comprises 14 residues. This chain's CDR3 is CASSVTSGGYEQYF. Written as DNA, the CDR3 is TGTGCCAGCAGCGTGACTAGCGGGGGTTACGAGCAGTACTTC.

The chain joins TRBV7-2 to TRBJ2-5; 9 nucleotides align to TRBD2. V trimming: 1 base; J trimming: 5 bases; junction bases outside the gene matches: 11. CDR3 length equals 17 residues. CDR1 and CDR2 from the germline V gene are SGHTA and FQGNSA. The CDR3: CASSLVGGGADWETQYF. CDR3 in DNA: TGTGCCAGCAGCTTAGTCGGCGGGGGGGCGGATTGGGAGACCCAGTACTTC.

The count of this clone is one. The V call is TRBV5-4, the J call TRBJ2-5, with TRBD2 identical over 12 bases. The V gene end was trimmed by 1 base and the J gene end by 1 base; junction bases not matched to a gene: 2. The CDR3 is made up of 16 amino acids. CDR1 is SGHNT and CDR2 is YYREEE in the germline V gene (reference sequence). CDR3 DNA sequence: TGTGCCAGCAGCTTGCTAGCGGGGGGGCCCCAAGAGACCCAGTACTTC. Protein: CASSLLAGGPQETQYF.

The chain carries TRBV5-4 and TRBJ2-3, with 7 bases aligning to TRBD1. From germline, CDR1 is SGHNT and CDR2 YYREEE (reference sequence). The CDR3 is made up of 14 amino acids. V shed 4 bases and J 2 bases; nucleotides not matched to a gene: 4. CDR3: CASSVGQATDTQYF. The CDR3 bases are TGTGCCAGCAGCGTAGGACAGGCCACAGATACGCAGTATTTT. The full variable domain, its missing parts supplied by reference TRBV5-4 and TRBJ2-3, is ETGVTQSPTHLIKTRGQQVTLRCSSQSGHNTVSWYQQALGQGPQFIFQYYREEENGRGNFPPRFSGLQFPNYSSELNVNALELDDSALYLCASSVGQATDTQYFGPGTRLTVL.

The chain recombines TRBV4-3 with TRBJ2-2; 8 positions match TRBD2. The trim removed 4 bases at V and 0 bases at J, leaving 4 bases unmatched. The CDR3 has 16 amino acids. Germline V CDR1 and CDR2: LGHNA, YSLEER. The CDR3 DNA is TGCGCCAGCAGCCCTCTAGCGGGCGCGAACACCGGGGAGCTGTTTTTT. This gives the protein CASSPLAGANTGELFF.

The genes are TRBV5-4 and TRBJ2-5; 8 bases align to TRBD1. The CDR3 extends over 14 amino acids. Germline V CDR1 and CDR2: SGHNT, YYREEE (reference sequence). V lost 3 bases to trimming and J lost 2 bases; unmatched junction nucleotides: 3. As DNA, the CDR3 is TGTGCCAGCAGCTCTGGACAGGGACAAGAGACCCAGTACTTC. Translation: CASSSGQGQETQYF.

The chain joins TRBV7-2 to TRBJ1-2; 9 bases align to TRBD1. V lost 5 bases and J lost 0; bases outside the gene matches: 13. CDR3 length: 18 amino acids. Germline CDR1 is SGHTA and CDR2 is FQGNSA. In DNA, the CDR3 is TGTGCCAGCAGCCAACTCCCGGGACAGGGACGTACTAACTATGGCTACACCTTC. It translates to CASSQLPGQGRTNYGYTF.

The rearrangement links TRBV18 to TRBJ1-3, with a possible D match to TRBD1 (5 bases). V lost 6 bases and J 2 bases, leaving 14 bases between the germline ends. The CDR3 covers 15 residues. Germline loops: CDR1 KGHSH, CDR2 LQKENI. CDR3 loop: CASSPLGRAGNTIYF. CDR3 in DNA: TGTGCCAGCTCCCCCCTCGGCAGGGCTGGAAACACCATATATTTT.

The CDR3 protein is CASSQKNSPGRDEAFF. The CDR3 coding sequence is TGCGCCAGCAGCCAAAAAAATAGTCCCGGGAGAGATGAAGCTTTCTTT. The chain carries TRBV4-3 and TRBJ1-1; D not certain. V lost 2 bases, J lost 7 bases, and 20 bases lay in between. The CDR3 totals 16 residues. Germline lookup yields CDR1 LGHNA and CDR2 YSLEER.

The V call is TRBV5-1, the J call TRBJ2-3, with TRBD1 matching 10 bases. CDR3 length equals 17 residues. With 3 bases clipped from V and 0 bases from J, the junction kept 7 bases outside the gene matches. Per the germline V gene, CDR1 is SGHRS and CDR2 is YFSETQ. CDR3 nucleotides: TGCGCCAGCAGCTCCCTCCCGGGACAGGGGAGCACAGATACGCAGTATTTT. Its translation is CASSSLPGQGSTDTQYF.

The rearrangement uses TRBV12-5 and TRBJ2-6; 7 bases are shared with TRBD1. This CDR3 spans 17 amino acids. Trimming took 4 bases from V and 0 from J; bases not matched to a gene: 6. Germline V gene sequence: CDR1 LGHNT, CDR2 FRNRAP. CDR3 residues: CASGSGQANSGANVLTF. CDR3 DNA: TGTGCTAGTGGTTCCGGACAGGCGAACTCTGGGGCCAACGTCCTGACTTTC.

This sequence joins TRBV6-6 and TRBJ2-7; 7 positions match TRBD1. This CDR3 has 14 residues. V gave up 0 bases and J gave up 1 base; unmatched junction bases: 0. The germline V gene encodes CDR1 MNHNY and CDR2 SVGAGI (reference sequence). CDR3 sequence: CASSYSGQSYEQYF. In nucleotides, the CDR3 is TGTGCCAGCAGTTACTCGGGACAGTCCTACGAGCAGTACTTC.

This rearrangement joins TRBV12-3 or TRBV12-4 to TRBJ1-2; tentative D call: TRBD1 (6 bases). Trimming removed 4 bases at V and 8 bases at J, with 11 bases between. This CDR3 spans 12 amino acids. The CDR3: CASSSGDRGYTF. CDR3 nucleotides: TGTGCCAGCAGTTCAGGGGACCGCGGCTACACCTTC.

The J gene is TRBJ2-5, the V gene TRBV25-1; a possible D gene is TRBD1 (6 bases). CDR1 MGHDK and CDR2 SYGVNS come from the germline V gene. V lost 1 base and J lost 5, with 14 bases in between. The CDR3 totals 15 residues. The CDR3 spells CASSELGAAFETQYF. CDR3 bases: TGTGCCAGCAGTGAATTGGGGGCAGCCTTTGAGACCCAGTACTTC.

The CDR3 is CASSESRSPDRVPGNTIYF. CDR3 DNA: TGTGCCAGCAGCGAAAGTAGGTCTCCCGACAGGGTTCCTGGAAACACCATATATTTT. This rearrangement joins TRBV9 to TRBJ1-3; 7 bases line up with TRBD1. The V and J ends lost 3 bases and 2 bases, in that order; junction bases with no gene match: 17. Per germline, CDR1 SGDLS and CDR2 YYNGEE. This CDR3 has 19 residues.

This clone was picked up a small number of times. The chain uses TRBV6-5 and TRBJ1-2, with TRBD1 identical over 7 bases. CDR3 length equals 13 residues. Trimming took 7 bases from V and 8 from J; bases not matched to a gene: 10. Germline assignment: CDR1 MNHEY and CDR2 SVGAGI. CDR3 nucleotides: TGTGCCAGCACCTCGGCCGGGACAGCCGGCTACACCTTC. Protein: CASTSAGTAGYTF.